Each of the 7 T cell receptor beta chains below was sequenced from the same sample in a study of blood T cell repertoires in COVID-19 (TCRdb year 2020). Library method: the immunoSEQ multiplex PCR assay. TCRdb stores this immuneACCESS table with in-frame sequences only. Part of the clones is absent; in the studies checked, under half of the shortfall reflects unresolved V genes, and no reason is known for the rest. This sample comprises about 97,000 clones, roughly nine tenths of them detected only once. The ten largest make up under 2.5% of the sample. The sequencing input was peripheral blood. Receptors originate from a man over 45 with active COVID-19.

The CDR3 DNA is TGTGCCAGCCGAAGCGTTAGCACAGATACGCAGTATTTT. It codes for CASRSVSTDTQYF. The V call is TRBV11-2, the J call TRBJ2-3; no definite D call. The V end was cut by 8 bases, the J end by 0 bases, with 9 bases between. This CDR3 has 13 amino acids. The germline gives CDR1 SGHAT, CDR2 FQNNGV.

The chain combines TRBV19 with TRBJ1-3; TRBD1 might be the D (6 bases). The V gene's germline CDR1 is LNHDA and CDR2 SQIVND (reference sequence). The germline V and J ends were trimmed by 5 bases and 2 bases, with 10 bases remaining between them. This CDR3 is 14 amino acids long. Written as DNA, the CDR3 is TGTGCCAGTAGTCCCCAGGGGACTGGAAACACCATATATTTT. As protein: CASSPQGTGNTIYF. The full variable domain, with the rest looked up from reference TRBV19 and TRBJ1-3, is DGGITQSPKYLFRKEGQNVTLSCEQNLNHDAMYWYRQDPGQGLRLIYYSQIVNDFQKGDIAEGYSVSREKKESFPLTVTSAQKNPTAFYLCASSPQGTGNTIYFGEGSWLTVV.

The chain combines TRBV5-4 with TRBJ2-1; 8 bases line up with TRBD2. This CDR3 is built from 15 residues. J gave up 7 bases and V 5 bases, and 11 bases lay outside the gene matches. Per germline, CDR1 SGHNT and CDR2 YYREEE (reference sequence). CDR3 sequence reads: CASRLGGGRRNEQFF. The CDR3 DNA is TGTGCCAGCAGACTCGGGGGGGGCCGAAGGAATGAGCAGTTCTTC.

CDR3 in amino acids: CASSTDRARQPQHF. The CDR3 coding sequence is TGTGCCAGCAGTACCGACAGGGCGCGGCAGCCCCAGCATTTT. The chain uses TRBV6-5 and TRBJ1-5, with 7 bases fitting TRBD1. The length of the CDR3 is 14 residues. The V gene's germline CDR1 is MNHEY and CDR2 SVGAGI. Trimming took 5 bases from V and 7 from J; bases not matched to a gene: 8.

This sequence joins TRBV11-2 and TRBJ1-6; 9 nucleotides align to TRBD1. Germline loops: CDR1 SGHAT, CDR2 FQNNGV. V dropped 1 base and J dropped 7; count of bases not matched to a gene: 8. The CDR3 is 17 amino acids. CDR3 sequence reads: CASSLVGGQGKNSPLHF. In nucleotides, the CDR3 is TGTGCCAGCAGCTTAGTGGGGGGACAGGGTAAAAATTCACCCCTCCACTTT.

This clone has a handful of counts. The chain has TRBV7-9 and TRBJ2-1; 12 bases match TRBD2. The germline V gene has CDR1 SEHNR and CDR2 FQNEAQ (reference sequence). The CDR3 consists of 17 residues. With 4 bases clipped from V and 3 bases from J, the junction kept 7 bases outside the gene matches. The CDR3 sequence is CASSSTKTSGGYNEQFF. The CDR3 DNA reads as TGTGCCAGCAGCTCCACCAAGACTAGCGGGGGCTACAATGAGCAGTTCTTC.

This sequence joins TRBV6-5 and TRBJ2-7; 7 bases map to TRBD2. Germline loops: CDR1 MNHEY, CDR2 SVGAGI. Losses at the gene ends were 5 bases for V and 2 bases for J; bases not matched to a gene: 3. The CDR3 has 13 residues. This CDR3 is CASSLAETYEQYF. The CDR3 DNA reads as TGTGCCAGCAGTCTAGCGGAAACCTACGAGCAGTACTTC.